The rows below give T cell receptor beta chains drawn from one sample of a study of cytomegalovirus exposure and HLA in healthy donors. Clones were read by immunoSEQ multiplex PCR, and TCRdb kept only the in-frame ones, dropping some. The sample has 130,000 to 150,000 clones, over 65% seen once. The sample taken for sequencing was PBMCs. The source is a man aged 18 to 35 in good health and CMV-seropositive. The CDR3 runs from the conserved cysteine through the conserved F or W. The order of the fields is D gene, V gene, clone size, J gene, CDR3 DNA, CDR3 protein. The D gene is left open where the match is weak. Not all rows give a size; the values are once, few, many and, for expanded clones, a class.

TRBD2,TRBV11-2,-,TRBJ2-5,TGTGCCAGCAGCTTAGCGGGAGGGATAGAGACCCAGTACTTC,CASSLAGGIETQYF
-,TRBV30,-,TRBJ1-4,TGTGCCTGCCAAGTGAAGTTAACACGAAATGAAAAACTGTTTTTT,CACQVKLTRNEKLFF
TRBD1,TRBV5-8,-,TRBJ1-4,TGTGCCAGCAGCTTGGGGGACAGGGGAAATGAAAAACTGTTTTTT,CASSLGDRGNEKLFF
TRBD2,TRBV5-4,-,TRBJ2-3,TGTGCCAGCAGCTACGGGACTACAAGCACAGATACGCAGTATTTT,CASSYGTTSTDTQYF
TRBD1,TRBV28,-,TRBJ1-2,TGTGCCAGCAGAACAGGGGGCCGATATGGCTACACCTTC,CASRTGGRYGYTF
-,TRBV20-1,-,TRBJ1-2,TGCAGTGCTAGAGATCCAGGTGGCTACACCTTC,CSARDPGGYTF
-,TRBV30,-,TRBJ2-7,TGTGCCTGGGTGGACAGTACCTACGAGCAGTACTTC,CAWVDSTYEQYF
-,TRBV28,-,TRBJ2-3,TGTGCCAGCACCAGATTCCGGGGTAGTGGAGATACGCAGTATTTT,CASTRFRGSGDTQYF
TRBD2,TRBV10-3,few,TRBJ2-3,TGTGCCATCAGTGGTTCGGGGATCACTAGCGGCACAGATACGCAGTATTTT,CAISGSGITSGTDTQYF
TRBD1,TRBV6-4,medium-sized,TRBJ2-1,TGTGCCAGCAGTGACTCCGGGACAGGGGGACACAATGAGCAGTTCTTC,CASSDSGTGGHNEQFF
-,TRBV6-5,-,TRBJ2-4,TGTGCCAGCCAGGTAGCCGGGGGAAACATTCAGTACTTC,CASQVAGGNIQYF
-,TRBV2,once,TRBJ2-1,TGTGCCAGCGACCCTCGCGGAAACAATGAGCAGTTCTTC,CASDPRGNNEQFF
TRBD1,TRBV25-1,few,TRBJ2-5,TGTGCCAGCAGTGGCCGGGACAGGGTAGAGACCCAGTACTTC,CASSGRDRVETQYF
-,TRBV27,few,TRBJ1-6,TGTGCCAGCACCGCGTGGACTCCTAATTCACCCCTCCACTTT,CASTAWTPNSPLHF
TRBD2,TRBV6-6,-,TRBJ2-2,TGTGCCAGCACGGTCCTAGCGGGGACCGGGGAGCTGTTTTTT,CASTVLAGTGELFF
-,TRBV28,-,TRBJ2-7,TGTGCCAGCAGTTGGGGACATCCGAGGATCGAGCAGTACTTC,CASSWGHPRIEQYF
-,TRBV2,-,TRBJ2-6,TGTGCCACGCACCTACAGGAGTCTGGGGCCAACGTCCTGACTTTC,CATHLQESGANVLTF
TRBD1,TRBV11-2,-,TRBJ2-7,TGTGCCTCCTACCTCGGGACAGGTCTTATCGAGCAGTACTTC,CASYLGTGLIEQYF
TRBD1,TRBV19,-,TRBJ2-2,TGTGCCAGTAGTGGACAGGGGGGGCCCGGGGAGCTGTTTTTT,CASSGQGGPGELFF
-,TRBV19,once,TRBJ2-3,TGTGCCAGTAGTCCCACAGGGACAGATACGCAGTATTTT,CASSPTGTDTQYF
TRBD1,TRBV4-2,once,TRBJ1-5,TGTGCCAGCAGCCTAAGGGACAGAAATCAGCCCCAGCATTTT,CASSLRDRNQPQHF
-,TRBV7-8,-,TRBJ1-4,TGTGCCAGCAGCTTAAAGACAGTTGCAACTAATGAAAAACTGTTTTTT,CASSLKTVATNEKLFF
TRBD1,TRBV18,few,TRBJ2-7,TGTGCCAGCTCACCTGCCGGGACAGGGAACCACGAGCAGTACTTC,CASSPAGTGNHEQYF
-,TRBV2,few,TRBJ2-7,TGTGCCAGCATTTTCGGTAGGGGTCCCTACGAGCAGTACTTC,CASIFGRGPYEQYF
TRBD1,TRBV9,-,TRBJ2-7,TGTGCCAGCAGCCCCCAGCACAGGGGCTACGAGCAGTACTTC,CASSPQHRGYEQYF
-,TRBV27,-,TRBJ2-1,TGTGCCAGCATTCCCCCGGCCCCCCATCGGGATGAGCAGTTCTTC,CASIPPAPHRDEQFF
-,TRBV11-2,-,TRBJ2-3,TGTGCCAGCAGCCACTATATCACAGATACGCAGTATTTT,CASSHYITDTQYF
TRBD1,TRBV9,-,TRBJ2-2,TGTGCCAGCAGCGTAGTTTTGGGTGGACAGGGAATTCCCGGGGAGCTGTTTTTT,CASSVVLGGQGIPGELFF
TRBD1,TRBV7-2,-,TRBJ2-4,TGTGCCAGCAGCTTATATGACAGGGCAAAGGACATTCAGTACTTC,CASSLYDRAKDIQYF
-,TRBV5-1,-,TRBJ2-1,TGCGCCAGCAGCTTGACAGGTCTGGGTGAGCAGTTCTTC,CASSLTGLGEQFF
TRBD1,TRBV9,few,TRBJ2-1,TGTGCCAGCAGCGGAGGACAGGGATTAGTTAATGAGCAGTTCTTC,CASSGGQGLVNEQFF
-,TRBV2,-,TRBJ2-3,TGTGCCAGCACCGGGGTCACAGATACGCAGTATTTT,CASTGVTDTQYF